This is a list of T cell receptor beta chains from one sample in a study of sequential checkpoint blockade in melanoma. Sequencing was performed with immunoSEQ multiplex PCR; in TCRdb, only in-frame clones are kept and a portion is missing. The sample lists roughly 17,000 clones, approximately 73% seen once, with about 20% in the top ten. The sample in question was CD8+ T cells sorted from blood (inferred from file names), obtained from a patient given nivolumab and ipilimumab in sequence. These TCRs come from a human donor with melanoma. Each CDR3 is given with its conserved first and last residue.

v_call: TRBV5-1
j_call: TRBJ2-7
cdr3_aa: CASSSGQGGYEQYF

v_call: TRBV5-1
j_call: TRBJ2-6
cdr3_aa: CASTSGVILLRDWHSGANVLTF

v_call: TRBV6-1
j_call: TRBJ2-1
cdr3_aa: CATRDRSSNEQFF

v_call: TRBV6-1
j_call: TRBJ2-1
cdr3_aa: CASSLDRGTYNEQFF

v_call: TRBV5-4
j_call: TRBJ1-2
cdr3_aa: CASSADRGRGYTF

v_call: TRBV5-1
j_call: TRBJ1-5
cdr3_aa: CASSLTGSSNQPQHF

v_call: TRBV5-4
j_call: TRBJ2-7
cdr3_aa: CASSFEGGGSRYEQYF

v_call: TRBV6-5
j_call: TRBJ1-5
cdr3_aa: CASNGFNQPQHF

v_call: TRBV27
j_call: TRBJ1-1
cdr3_aa: CASSFLEGASTEAFF

v_call: TRBV6-1
j_call: TRBJ2-7
cdr3_aa: CASSPQGGYYEQYF

v_call: TRBV4-1
j_call: TRBJ2-7
cdr3_aa: CASSQVGARGEQYF

v_call: TRBV28
j_call: TRBJ1-5
cdr3_aa: CASSLAGVEPQHF

v_call: TRBV14
j_call: TRBJ1-1
cdr3_aa: CASSQGTGWDTEAFF

v_call: TRBV5-5
j_call: TRBJ2-2
cdr3_aa: CASSLILWDRVFSGELFF

v_call: TRBV9
j_call: TRBJ2-7
cdr3_aa: CASSPGTSGGYEQYF

v_call: TRBV7-7
j_call: TRBJ2-5
cdr3_aa: CASGQLQETQYF

v_call: TRBV4-1
j_call: TRBJ1-1
cdr3_aa: CASSQGRNTEAFF

v_call: TRBV7-9
j_call: TRBJ2-1
cdr3_aa: CASSPSGGRGYNEQFF

v_call: TRBV16
j_call: TRBJ1-4
cdr3_aa: CASSQSRWQANEKLFF

v_call: TRBV10-3
j_call: TRBJ1-3
cdr3_aa: CAISEWDRYSSGNTIYF

v_call: TRBV13
j_call: TRBJ1-4
cdr3_aa: CASSFAMATNEKLFF

v_call: TRBV7-9
j_call: TRBJ2-3
cdr3_aa: CASSFRTGDTDTQYF

v_call: TRBV27
j_call: TRBJ2-1
cdr3_aa: CASSRIGVSYNEQFF

v_call: TRBV4-1
j_call: TRBJ1-2
cdr3_aa: CASSQEWTAFAGGYTF

v_call: TRBV5-4
j_call: TRBJ1-1
cdr3_aa: CASSLLQGNTEAFF

v_call: TRBV10-3
j_call: TRBJ2-7
cdr3_aa: CAISGLGAVASSYEQYF

v_call: TRBV5-6
j_call: TRBJ1-5
cdr3_aa: CASSLARRRGPQHF

v_call: TRBV5-4
j_call: TRBJ2-1
cdr3_aa: CASSFSPDREQFF

v_call: TRBV10-3
j_call: TRBJ1-1
cdr3_aa: CAISEGSRRGKTEAFF

v_call: TRBV5-1
j_call: TRBJ2-2
cdr3_aa: CASSEDLGGPWELFF

v_call: TRBV9
j_call: TRBJ2-1
cdr3_aa: CASSLGQGIYNEQFF

v_call: TRBV5-1
j_call: TRBJ2-7
cdr3_aa: CASRVDFSYEQYF

v_call: TRBV7-6
j_call: TRBJ1-4
cdr3_aa: CASSLVKGNEKLFF

v_call: TRBV7-8
j_call: TRBJ2-5
cdr3_aa: CASSLFNQGGETQYF

v_call: TRBV19
j_call: TRBJ1-5
cdr3_aa: CASSRDRGRLWAQHF